The clone carrying this TCR beta chain was observed a single time. These data originate in a study of CD8 T cells in Susac syndrome. CDR1 and CDR2 (germline): MNHEY, SMNVEV (reference sequence). V was clipped by 3 bases and J by 3 bases; unmatched bases: 5. This CDR3 is 14 amino acids long. Roughly 0.45 to 1 ug RNA was reverse transcribed with random hexamers. TCRdb fed the immunoSEQ multiplex PCR reads into MiXCR, producing one record per CDR3 protein. The sample lists approximately 120,000 distinct CDR3 sequences; about 94% were seen once. The sequence was collected from a human donor in good health. Sequenced input: CD4+ T cells from PBMCs. The V call is TRBV27, the J call TRBJ2-7; 7 bases line up with TRBD2. The CDR3 reads CASSFREGDYEQYF. CDR3 bases: TGTGCCAGCAGTTTTAGGGAGGGCGACTACGAGCAGTACTTC.